Sequencing of this T cell receptor beta chain was carried out in a study of blood T cell repertoires in COVID-19. Repertoires were generated with immunoSEQ multiplex PCR, while TCRdb's copy carries only in-frame clones and drops some. The sample lists roughly 48,000 clones; 93% were seen once. Enrolment of Seattle patients took place during active infection, and they were followed longitudinally. The length of the CDR3 is 13 residues. Per the germline V gene, CDR1 is LNHDA and CDR2 is SQIVND (reference sequence). With 2 bases removed from V and 3 bases from J, the gap between germline ends came to 7 bases.

The clonotype comes from a man aged 60 to 75 with COVID-19, enrolled during active disease. The chain is built from TRBV19 and TRBJ1-1; D uncertain. Specimen: peripheral blood. This CDR3 is CASSIPLYTEAFF. The CDR3 nucleotides read TGTGCCAGTAGTATACCCTTATACACTGAAGCTTTCTTT. Based on the CDR3 plus reference TRBV19 and TRBJ1-1, the full variable domain is DGGITQSPKYLFRKEGQNVTLSCEQNLNHDAMYWYRQDPGQGLRLIYYSQIVNDFQKGDIAEGYSVSREKKESFPLTVTSAQKNPTAFYLCASSIPLYTEAFFGQGTRLTVV.